The rows below give T cell receptor beta chains drawn from one sample of a study of T cells of healthy individuals. TCRdb redid the calling of the 5' RACE reads with MiXCR, one entry per CDR3 protein. Here the sample spans some 85,000 distinct CDR3 sequences, roughly 5% being singletons. These receptors were collected from a female donor in good health. Both conserved end residues are part of each CDR3. A D gene is named only where the DNA matches it firmly. Clone size is not always given. Where it is, it says once, few, many or a class for expanded clones.

CDR3 protein: CSVGTGTRDTQYF; clone size: -; D gene: -; V gene: TRBV29-1
CDR3 protein: CASSLVQGSSPLHF; clone size: many; D gene: -; V gene: TRBV5-5
CDR3 protein: CASSHRGRGVTNEKLFF; clone size: few; D gene: -; V gene: TRBV6-1
CDR3 protein: CASSLPGLAGGPYNEQFF; clone size: many; D gene: TRBD2; V gene: TRBV4-1
CDR3 protein: CASSDSVLPPYNEQFF; clone size: many; D gene: -; V gene: TRBV2
CDR3 protein: CASSEAEYRSQQYF; clone size: many; D gene: -; V gene: TRBV19
CDR3 protein: CASSLAGSPSTDTQYF; clone size: few; D gene: -; V gene: TRBV7-9
CDR3 protein: CASSLERDEQYF; clone size: many; D gene: -; V gene: TRBV11-2
CDR3 protein: CAIRDYTYEQYF; clone size: many; D gene: TRBD2; V gene: TRBV6-6
CDR3 protein: CASSPIGRSTDTQYF; clone size: many; D gene: -; V gene: TRBV18
CDR3 protein: CASSYMQGAFF; clone size: many; D gene: -; V gene: TRBV6-2/TRBV6-3
CDR3 protein: CASSGVGEQFF; clone size: -; D gene: -; V gene: TRBV5-1
CDR3 protein: CASSPRQGPNTDTQYF; clone size: -; D gene: TRBD1; V gene: TRBV5-4
CDR3 protein: CASSLTGVGEAFF; clone size: -; D gene: TRBD1; V gene: TRBV7-9
CDR3 protein: CASSLGGSGNPYEQYF; clone size: many; D gene: -; V gene: TRBV7-2
CDR3 protein: CASSPTGTGAYEQYF; clone size: many; D gene: TRBD1; V gene: TRBV5-1
CDR3 protein: CSVASVNSGANVLTF; clone size: many; D gene: -; V gene: TRBV29-1
CDR3 protein: CAWKLPFAAGELFF; clone size: -; D gene: -; V gene: TRBV30
CDR3 protein: CASRSFFTGTGEKLFF; clone size: many; D gene: -; V gene: TRBV4-1
CDR3 protein: CASRGLAGHPGELFF; clone size: many; D gene: TRBD2; V gene: TRBV19
CDR3 protein: CASETLTTGEQFF; clone size: many; D gene: -; V gene: TRBV9
CDR3 protein: CASSYRPPRDEQYF; clone size: few; D gene: -; V gene: TRBV6-2/TRBV6-3
CDR3 protein: CASSSRNGEPQHF; clone size: few; D gene: -; V gene: TRBV12-3/TRBV12-4
CDR3 protein: CASTVNTEAFF; clone size: few; D gene: -; V gene: TRBV4-2
CDR3 protein: CASSTEVWQLFF; clone size: few; D gene: -; V gene: TRBV12-3/TRBV12-4
CDR3 protein: CASTNPGEQYF; clone size: many; D gene: -; V gene: TRBV6-2/TRBV6-3
CDR3 protein: CASSYRWTEAFF; clone size: few; D gene: -; V gene: TRBV7-8
CDR3 protein: CASRYLGDKGDEQYF; clone size: -; D gene: -; V gene: TRBV6-9
CDR3 protein: CASGFGLGSNQPQHF; clone size: -; D gene: -; V gene: TRBV12-5
CDR3 protein: CAFLDGGTEAFF; clone size: -; D gene: -; V gene: TRBV30
CDR3 protein: CASRSRPGGGTEAFF; clone size: few; D gene: -; V gene: TRBV12-2
CDR3 protein: CASSLETAGASGELFF; clone size: many; D gene: TRBD2; V gene: TRBV11-2
CDR3 protein: CASSPKPQRGEVNTEAFF; clone size: many; D gene: -; V gene: TRBV3-1
CDR3 protein: CASSDSDSRGDEQFF; clone size: many; D gene: -; V gene: TRBV6-4
CDR3 protein: CASSLAPGVIGDTQYF; clone size: few; D gene: -; V gene: TRBV12-3/TRBV12-4
CDR3 protein: CASSLVRTSGFTDTQYF; clone size: many; D gene: TRBD2; V gene: TRBV7-9
CDR3 protein: CAWGLSYEQYF; clone size: many; D gene: -; V gene: TRBV30
CDR3 protein: CASKDRMNTEAFF; clone size: -; D gene: -; V gene: TRBV6-6
CDR3 protein: CSALRFGTSGRVQETQYF; clone size: many; D gene: TRBD2; V gene: TRBV20-1
CDR3 protein: CATSDRRAANTGELFF; clone size: -; D gene: -; V gene: TRBV24-1
CDR3 protein: CASNRDNSYEQYF; clone size: many; D gene: -; V gene: TRBV5-1
CDR3 protein: CSARQGVGDTEAFF; clone size: many; D gene: -; V gene: TRBV20-1
CDR3 protein: CASEPRTSGARGYEQYF; clone size: many; D gene: TRBD2; V gene: TRBV11-2
CDR3 protein: CASSQPGREYGYTF; clone size: few; D gene: -; V gene: TRBV28
CDR3 protein: CASSQVGKQTYNEQFF; clone size: many; D gene: -; V gene: TRBV14
CDR3 protein: CASSLGQPGGEKLFF; clone size: many; D gene: -; V gene: TRBV5-1